The sequence of this T cell receptor (beta chain) was determined in a study of T cell responses to AZD1222 COVID-19 vaccine. The germline V and J ends were trimmed by 2 bases and 5 bases, with 9 bases remaining between them. In germline, CDR1 is SGHVS, CDR2 FQNEAQ. The CDR3 has 13 residues. Clones were read by immunoSEQ multiplex PCR, and TCRdb kept only the in-frame ones, dropping some. This sample has about 100,000 clones; roughly 88% occur once, and the top ten carry 2.8%. The study's findings and limits: Samples come after the peak T cell response, not at day 14. Baseline serostatus was positive in only 5 to 7 AZD1222 recipients. Among the donors, most were white British and more were female, and clonal diversity was possibly underestimated. The span of vaccine-associated CD4 TCRs extended across spike, with dominance at 160-218 and 743-854.

A word on this clone: Its antigen is as yet unknown.

The sequence came from an adult in good health. This chain links TRBV7-8 with TRBJ1-1, with D perhaps TRBD1 (5 bases). Specimen: peripheral blood, collected on day 0 of AZD1222 vaccination. This CDR3 is CASSLQGRTEAFF. CDR3 coding DNA: TGTGCCAGCAGCTTACAGGGTCGGACTGAAGCTTTCTTT. Full variable domain (outside the CDR3, taken from reference TRBV7-8 and TRBJ1-1): GAGVSQSPRYKVAKRGQDVALRCDPISGHVSLFWYQQALGQGPEFLTYFQNEAQLDKSGLPSDRFFAERPEGSVSTLKIQRTQQEDSAVYLCASSLQGRTEAFFGQGTRLTVV.